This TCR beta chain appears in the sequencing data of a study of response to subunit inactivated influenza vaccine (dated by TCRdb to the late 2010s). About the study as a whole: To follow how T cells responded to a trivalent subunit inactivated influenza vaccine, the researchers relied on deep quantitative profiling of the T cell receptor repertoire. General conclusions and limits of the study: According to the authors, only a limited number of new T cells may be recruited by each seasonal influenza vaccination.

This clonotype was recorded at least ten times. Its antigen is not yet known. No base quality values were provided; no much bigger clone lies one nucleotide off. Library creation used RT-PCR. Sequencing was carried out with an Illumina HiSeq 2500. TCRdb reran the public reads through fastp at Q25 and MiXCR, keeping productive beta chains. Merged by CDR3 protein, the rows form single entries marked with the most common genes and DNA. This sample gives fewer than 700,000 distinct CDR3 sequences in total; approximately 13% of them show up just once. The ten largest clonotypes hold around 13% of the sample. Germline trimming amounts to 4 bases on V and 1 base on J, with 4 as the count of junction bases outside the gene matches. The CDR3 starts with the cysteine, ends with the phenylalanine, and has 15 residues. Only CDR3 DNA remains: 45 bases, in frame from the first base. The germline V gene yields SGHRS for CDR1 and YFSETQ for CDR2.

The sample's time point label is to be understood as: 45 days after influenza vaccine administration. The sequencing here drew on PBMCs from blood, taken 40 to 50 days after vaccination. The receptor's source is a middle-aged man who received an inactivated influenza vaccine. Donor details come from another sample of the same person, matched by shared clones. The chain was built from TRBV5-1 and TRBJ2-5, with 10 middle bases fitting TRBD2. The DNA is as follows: TGCGCCAGCAGCCCGAGACTAGCGGGCCAAGAGACCCAGTACTTC. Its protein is CASSPRLAGQETQYF.